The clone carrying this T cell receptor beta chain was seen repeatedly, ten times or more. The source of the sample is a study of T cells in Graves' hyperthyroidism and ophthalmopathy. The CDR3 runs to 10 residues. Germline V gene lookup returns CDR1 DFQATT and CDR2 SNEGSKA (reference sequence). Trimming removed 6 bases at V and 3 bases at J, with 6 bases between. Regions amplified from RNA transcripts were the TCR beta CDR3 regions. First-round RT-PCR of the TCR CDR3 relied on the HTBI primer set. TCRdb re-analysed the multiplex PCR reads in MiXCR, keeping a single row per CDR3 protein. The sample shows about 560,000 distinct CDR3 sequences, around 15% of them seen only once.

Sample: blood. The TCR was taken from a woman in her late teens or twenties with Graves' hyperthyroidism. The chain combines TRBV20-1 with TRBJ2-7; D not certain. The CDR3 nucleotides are TGCAGTGCGGACCACTACGAGCAGTACTTC. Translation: CSADHYEQYF.